This TCR beta chain was retrieved from a study of CD4+ T cells in melanoma (dated by TCRdb to about 2022). A note on the overall study: Neoantigen-specific CD4+ T cells in human melanoma were what the study investigated. Broader findings and caveats from the paper: The report described a correlation between neoantigen-specific CD4+ T cells and the function of CD8+ T cells, macrophages and B cells. According to the report, neoantigen-specific CD4+ T cells in melanoma displayed diverse differentiation states.

Based on the germline V gene (reference sequence), the CDR1 and CDR2 sequences are GTSNPN and SVGIG. The CDR3 contains 15 residues, cysteine and phenylalanine counted. The CDR3 DNA has 45 bases and is translated from base 1. V is pruned by 5 bases and J by 1 base, leaving 3 bases of the junction without a gene match. The donors were people with melanoma. For this clone: It lacks a known antigen. Base qualities are not at hand, and no much larger clone is one base apart.

Libraries were constructed by the immunoSEQ multiplex PCR assay. TCRdb took this table from immuneACCESS and kept in-frame rearrangements with V and J called. Such tables lack part of the clones; where checked against another copy, unresolved V genes explain under half of the gap, and the rest is unexplained. This sample is represented by 140,000 or so clones; around 90% of them were singletons. The ten biggest clones cover about 1.5% of the sample. The sequence joins TRBV30 to TRBJ2-4, and 12 junctional nucleotides match TRBD2. This clonotype was sampled from a human donor with melanoma. The CDR3 loop reads CAWETSGGAKNIQYF. The sequenced DNA is TGTGCCTGGGAGACTAGCGGGGGTGCCAAAAACATTCAGTACTTC. Reference TRBV30 and TRBJ2-4 proteins supply the regions before and after the CDR3; the full variable domain is: SQTIHQWPATLVQPVGSPLSLECTVEGTSNPNLYWYRQAAGRGLQLLFYSVGIGQISSEVPQNLSASRPQDRQFILSSKKLLLSDSGFYLCAWETSGGAKNIQYFGAGTRLSVL.